These T cell receptor beta chains were read from a single sample in a study of blood T cell repertoires in COVID-19. Some clones are missing from TCRdb's copy, which holds only in-frame ones; the method was immunoSEQ multiplex PCR. The sample lists around 40,000 clones, around nine tenths seen once, with 20% to 25% in the top ten. What was sequenced was peripheral blood. All receptors come from a man between 50 and 59 years old with active COVID-19. CDR3s include the opening cysteine and the closing phenylalanine or tryptophan. D genes are given only for firm matches. Not all rows give a size; the values are once, few, many and, for expanded clones, a class.

j_call	d_call	v_call	clone_size	cdr3_nt	cdr3_aa
TRBJ2-2	.	TRBV5-4	.	TGTGCCACGCAACTCGCGAACACCGGGGAGCTGTTTTTT	CATQLANTGELFF
TRBJ1-3	.	TRBV7-2	.	TGTGCCAGCAGCTTGGTGGATGGGAGCTCTGGAAACACCATATATTTT	CASSLVDGSSGNTIYF
TRBJ2-1	.	TRBV6-6	.	TGTGCCAGCAGTTTTACAGGCTACAATGAGCAGTTCTTC	CASSFTGYNEQFF
TRBJ2-3	.	TRBV4-1	.	TGCGCCAGCAGCCAGACGGAGGCAGATACGCAGTATTTT	CASSQTEADTQYF
TRBJ2-2	.	TRBV29-1	.	TGCAGCGTTTTGGAGGGGAACACCGGGGAGCTGTTTTTT	CSVLEGNTGELFF
TRBJ2-3	.	TRBV7-3	.	TGTGCCAGCAGCTCCACTAGCTACCCAGATACGCAGTATTTT	CASSSTSYPDTQYF
TRBJ2-7	.	TRBV6-1	.	TGTGCCAGCAGTGAAGGGCTGCAAGTCTACGAGCAGTACTTC	CASSEGLQVYEQYF
TRBJ1-3	.	TRBV4-1	.	TGCGCCAGCAGCCAAGTCAGGGCAGGAAACACCATATATTTT	CASSQVRAGNTIYF
TRBJ2-3	.	TRBV7-6	.	TGTGCCAGCAGCTTAGGGCCACCCCAAGGGGCAGATACGCAGTATTTT	CASSLGPPQGADTQYF
TRBJ1-2	.	TRBV7-9	once	TGTGCCAGCAGCTTAAGGAGTGTAAGGATCAGTGGCTACACCTTC	CASSLRSVRISGYTF
TRBJ1-1	.	TRBV5-1	.	TGCGCCAGCAGCTTGGACGAGGGCCTAACGGCTTTCTTT	CASSLDEGLTAFF
TRBJ2-1	TRBD2	TRBV11-2	.	TGTGCCAGCAGCTTGGGTCCGGGACTAGCCCCTTACAATGAGCAGTTCTTC	CASSLGPGLAPYNEQFF
TRBJ2-7	TRBD2	TRBV28	.	TGTGCCAGCAGTTTATTCCCGCTAGCGGCTTACGAGCAGTACTTC	CASSLFPLAAYEQYF
TRBJ2-1	.	TRBV5-1	.	TGCGCCAGCAGCTTGGCCGGAGGGAGCGATGAGCAGTTCTTC	CASSLAGGSDEQFF
TRBJ2-7	TRBD1	TRBV6-1	few	TGTGCCAGCAGTGAACTAACAGGGGCGTACGAGCAGTACTTC	CASSELTGAYEQYF
TRBJ2-7	TRBD1	TRBV9	few	TGTGCCAGCAGCGTAGGGGACAGTTACGAGCAGTACTTC	CASSVGDSYEQYF
TRBJ2-7	.	TRBV3-1/TRBV3-2	.	TGTGCCAGCAGCCAAGTCCGGGAAAACTCCTACGAGCAGTACTTC	CASSQVRENSYEQYF
TRBJ2-7	.	TRBV29-1	.	TGCAGCGTATCCCGGACAGAGGGCTCCTACGAGCAGTACTTC	CSVSRTEGSYEQYF
TRBJ1-5	.	TRBV7-2	once	TGTGCCAGCAGCTTAGTAGGGGTTGGCAATCAGCCCCAGCATTTT	CASSLVGVGNQPQHF
TRBJ1-1	.	TRBV10-3	.	TGTGCCATCAGTGGGCCCCAGACAGCGAACACTGAAGCTTTCTTT	CAISGPQTANTEAFF
TRBJ2-7	.	TRBV7-2	.	TGTGCCAGCAGCTTTCAAGCGTCGTCCGTGGAGCAGTACTTC	CASSFQASSVEQYF
TRBJ2-7	TRBD2	TRBV7-2	.	TGTGCCAGCAGCATCCAAGCGGGGGGAATTACCTACGAGCAGTACTTC	CASSIQAGGITYEQYF
TRBJ2-2	.	TRBV11-3	.	TGTGCCAGCAGCTTATGGGAGGCGTCGGGTCAAGGCTCCGACACCGGGGAGCTGTTTTTT	CASSLWEASGQGSDTGELFF
TRBJ1-4	TRBD1	TRBV25-1	.	TGTGCCAGCAGTCCACAACAGGGGGCTTCAACTAATGAAAAACTGTTTTTT	CASSPQQGASTNEKLFF
TRBJ2-1	.	TRBV29-1	.	TGCAGCGTTCTTCCGGGACAACTAGAGCAGTTCTTC	CSVLPGQLEQFF
TRBJ2-7	.	TRBV5-1	.	TGCGCCAGCAGCGCCCGGGACTCGAACTACGAGCAGTACTTC	CASSARDSNYEQYF
TRBJ1-6	TRBD1	TRBV18	.	TGTGCCAGCTCACCAGTTCTACAGGCCGGGACAGGGGTAGTTTCACCCCTCCACTTT	CASSPVLQAGTGVVSPLHF
TRBJ2-1	.	TRBV19	once	TGTGCCACCAATCCAGGGACAACCTACAATGAGCAGTTCTTC	CATNPGTTYNEQFF
TRBJ2-2	.	TRBV23-1	few	TGCGCCAGCAGTAAGCCGGGGGCGAACACCGGGGAGCTGTTTTTT	CASSKPGANTGELFF
TRBJ1-4	TRBD1	TRBV28	.	TGTGCCAGCAGTCCAACAGGGGGCCCTAATGAAAAACTGTTTTTT	CASSPTGGPNEKLFF
TRBJ2-5	.	TRBV18	.	TGTGCCAGCTCACCACTGGGACTGAGAAAAGAGACCCAGTACTTC	CASSPLGLRKETQYF
TRBJ2-3	.	TRBV5-1	.	TGCGCCAGCAGCTTGGCAGGGTCCGGAGATACGCAGTATTTT	CASSLAGSGDTQYF
TRBJ1-1	.	TRBV7-8	.	TGTGCCAGCAACATAGACAGGACGGTTACTGAAGCTTTCTTT	CASNIDRTVTEAFF
TRBJ2-3	.	TRBV4-2	once	TGTGCCAGCAGCCAAGAAGGGGTAGGACGGACCACAGATACGCAGTATTTT	CASSQEGVGRTTDTQYF
TRBJ2-3	TRBD2	TRBV7-8	.	TGTGCCAGCAGCTTAGTAGGACTAGCGGCGCTCACAGATACGCAGTATTTT	CASSLVGLAALTDTQYF
TRBJ2-7	TRBD1	TRBV4-3	.	TGCGCCAGCAGCTTCTCCGGGACAGGGGAATCCTACGAGCAGTACTTC	CASSFSGTGESYEQYF
TRBJ1-1	.	TRBV6-1	.	TGTGCCAGCAGTGAGACCCAGGGACTCAACACTGAAGCTTTCTTT	CASSETQGLNTEAFF
TRBJ2-3	TRBD1	TRBV28	.	TGTGCCAGCAGTAAAGACAGGGGTCCCACCACAGATACGCAGTATTTT	CASSKDRGPTTDTQYF
TRBJ2-1	TRBD2	TRBV27	.	TGTGCCAGCAGTCTAGCGGGAGTCAACAATGAGCAGTTCTTC	CASSLAGVNNEQFF
TRBJ2-7	TRBD2	TRBV28	.	TGTGCCAGCAGTTTATTTGGGACTAGCGGAAGGGGCGGAAGCTACGAGCAGTACTTC	CASSLFGTSGRGGSYEQYF
TRBJ2-3	.	TRBV30	.	TGTGCCTGGAGCGCGATGGGCTCCGGTGATACGCAGTATTTT	CAWSAMGSGDTQYF
TRBJ1-3	.	TRBV27	.	TGTGCCAGCAGCCCAACTAAACCGGGACATAGAGGAAACACCATATATTTT	CASSPTKPGHRGNTIYF
TRBJ1-1	TRBD1	TRBV4-1	.	TGCGCCAGCAGTCTTCGACAGGGCGCACTGATGAACACTGAAGCTTTCTTT	CASSLRQGALMNTEAFF
TRBJ1-2	TRBD1	TRBV5-4	.	TGTGCCAGCAGCTTTACAGGGGGCTATGGCTACACCTTC	CASSFTGGYGYTF
TRBJ2-7	TRBD1	TRBV23-1	.	TGCGCCAGCAGTCACCCGGGACAGGGGAGGTCCGAGCAGTACTTC	CASSHPGQGRSEQYF